This record covers a single T cell receptor (beta chain). As yet, its antigen is unknown. This sample was included in a study of post-analysis software for immune sequencing data. Study summary: The patients showed relapsing-remitting, secondary progressive and progressive-relapsing multiple sclerosis courses.

The length of the CDR3 is 16 residues. The V gene's germline CDR1 is SNHLY and CDR2 FYNNEI. Trimming stripped 4 bases from V and 2 bases from J, with 17 bases between. cDNA libraries of TCR beta carried unique molecular identifiers. It was from roughly 1 to 10 million T cells that 500,000 to 600,000 cDNA molecules came. Each CDR3 protein gets one entry after TCRdb re-called the PCR reads with MiXCR. Of approximately 730,000 distinct CDR3 sequences listed, 35% to 55% are singletons. Findings and limits, study-wide: Normalized Chao1 diversity was significantly reduced in patients versus controls. Compared with controls, patients had more of about 5 TRBV segments, including TRBV5-6, TRBV5-1 and TRBV20-1. By F measure, strong co-clustering occurred among samples prepared in the same batch.

The receptor was isolated from a girl aged 5 to 17 with multiple sclerosis. The V and J genes are TRBV2 and TRBJ2-5; possibly TRBD1 for D (6 bases). Material: blood. This CDR3 reads CASSVRGAPPQETQYF. CDR3 nucleotide sequence: TGTGCCAGCAGTGTCAGGGGCGCCCCTCCGCAAGAGACCCAGTACTTC.